These 5 T cell receptor beta chains came from one sample sequenced in a study of blood T cells in healthy people across ages. Next came a second PCR, run for about 6 to 11 cycles, which used a sample-barcoded 5' primer along with a J-beta primer mix. MiXCR, run by TCRdb on the 5' RACE reads, gives a single entry per CDR3 protein. The data hold about 590,000 distinct CDR3 sequences, with about 30% observed a single time. The sample comprised blood. Every receptor here comes from a woman of 80 years or more in good health.

Many counts were recorded for this clonotype. The CDR3 DNA reads TGTGCCAGCAGCGTCGGGACAGGGGAGTACGAGCAGTACTTC. Translation: CASSVGTGEYEQYF. The rearrangement links TRBV5-5 to TRBJ2-7; 10 bases agree with TRBD1. This CDR3 contains 14 residues. Per the germline V gene, CDR1 is SGHKS and CDR2 is YYEKEE (reference sequence). Trimming cost V 4 bases and J 4 bases; bases outside gene matches: 5.

CDR3 sequence (DNA): TGTGCCAGCACTCTGCGGGAGCCCCACACGAGTGAGCAGTTCTTC. Its translation: CASTLREPHTSEQFF. This chain links TRBV6-5 with TRBJ2-1, with 7 nucleotides matching TRBD2. This CDR3 comprises 15 residues. CDR1 is MNHEY and CDR2 is SVGAGI in the germline V gene. V gave up 7 bases and J gave up 9 bases; unmatched junction bases: 15.

V is TRBV19 and J is TRBJ1-5; D ambiguous. Trimming removed 3 bases from V and 1 base from J, with 10 bases in between. The CDR3 is 15 amino acids. CDR1 is LNHDA and CDR2 is SQIVND in the germline V gene (reference sequence). CDR3 in amino acids: CASSMSTKSNQPQHF. CDR3 DNA: TGTGCCAGTAGTATGTCGACCAAGAGCAATCAGCCCCAGCATTTT.

On this clonotype itself: One end of the junction varies from germline; a read error may be responsible. The chain carries TRBV7-9 and TRBJ1-1, with TRBD1 as a possible D gene (5 bases). Germline V CDR1 and CDR2: SEHNR, FQNEAQ (reference sequence). The CDR3 sequence is 14 residues long. The CDR3 DNA reads TGTGCCAGCAGCGTAGCGGAAGGGGCCGTGGCAGCTTTCTTT. Amino acid sequence: CASSVAEGAVAAFF.

The chain uses TRBV28 and TRBJ2-1; possible D gene TRBD2, 6 bases. CDR3 length: 15 amino acids. Germline CDR1 is MDHEN and CDR2 is SYDVKM. Trimming pared 6 bases from V and 6 bases from J, leaving 18 bases between. The CDR3 nucleotides read TGTGCCAGCAGCCCTCCCGGGAGTGATTCCAATGAGCAGTTCTTC. Amino acid sequence: CASSPPGSDSNEQFF. Variable domain in full (rest from reference TRBV28 and TRBJ2-1): DVKVTQSSRYLVKRTGEKVFLECVQDMDHENMFWYRQDPGLGLRLIYFSYDVKMKEKGDIPEGYSVSREKKERFSLILESASTNQTSMYLCASSPPGSDSNEQFFGPGTRLTVL.